This TCR beta chain was sequenced in a study of technical replicates of blood from a handful of donors. Trimming at V came to 6 bases and at J to 10 bases, leaving 13 bases not matched to a gene. This CDR3 is 15 amino acids long. Per germline, CDR1 SGHTA and CDR2 FQGTGA. Generated by immunoSEQ multiplex PCR, the TCRdb table keeps only in-frame clones and is missing some. The table has about 82,000 clones, approximately 90% seen once. The chain is built from TRBV7-3 and TRBJ2-1; 9 nucleotides align to TRBD2. The specimen was T cells isolated from PBMCs. This clonotype originated in a human donor in good health. CDR3 sequence reads: CASRAPGLASDEQFF. Written as DNA, the CDR3 is TGTGCCAGCAGGGCCCCGGGACTAGCATCAGACGAGCAGTTCTTC.